Listed below are T cell receptor beta chains from one sample, sequenced in a study of cytomegalovirus exposure and HLA in healthy donors. Clones were sequenced by immunoSEQ multiplex PCR, and TCRdb holds only the in-frame ones, with some missing. The sample lists roughly 150,000 clones; roughly 76% were seen once. Sequenced material: PBMCs. The receptors here all came from a male donor in good health and CMV-seronegative. The CDR3 runs from the conserved cysteine through the conserved F or W. The D gene is left open where the match is weak. Clone size appears in some rows only: once, few, many, or a class for an expanded clone.

V,size,J,D,length,DNA,CDR3
TRBV13,-,TRBJ1-2,TRBD1,15,TGTGCCAGCATCCAGGCCGGGACAGACGACTATGGCTACACCTTC,CASIQAGTDDYGYTF
TRBV2,-,TRBJ2-2,-,15,TGTGCCAGCAGAGCCAGGACAGAGAACACCGGGGAGCTGTTTTTT,CASRARTENTGELFF
TRBV13,-,TRBJ2-5,TRBD1,16,TGTGCCAGCAGCTTTTTACCGGGACAGGGGAGAGAGACCCAGTACTTC,CASSFLPGQGRETQYF
TRBV2,-,TRBJ1-3,-,15,TGTGCCAGCACCCTACAGGCGTTCTCTGGAAACACCATATATTTT,CASTLQAFSGNTIYF
TRBV5-5,-,TRBJ2-1,TRBD1,16,TGTGCCAGCAGCTGGGGATGGGACAGGGTTTTAAATGAGCAGTTCTTC,CASSWGWDRVLNEQFF
TRBV6-1,-,TRBJ1-4,-,12,TGTGCCAGCGCAGGGGATAATGAAAAACTGTTTTTT,CASAGDNEKLFF
TRBV5-8,-,TRBJ2-5,TRBD1,15,TGTGCCAGCAGCCGGGGACAGGGGTTTAGGGAGACCCAGTACTTC,CASSRGQGFRETQYF
TRBV7-9,-,TRBJ1-2,TRBD1,14,TGTGCCAGCAGCCGCGACGGGACAGTTTATGGCTACACCTTC,CASSRDGTVYGYTF
TRBV29-1,-,TRBJ1-2,-,12,TGCAGGTCTTGGGGGGTCGGTTCTGGCTACACCTTC,CRSWGVGSGYTF
TRBV30,few,TRBJ2-1,TRBD2,15,TGTGCCTGGTCCCGGACTAGCGGGGGGGCATATGAGCAGTTCTTC,CAWSRTSGGAYEQFF
TRBV30,few,TRBJ2-1,TRBD1,14,TGTGCCTGGAGTCACATAGGGACAGGGAATGAGCAGTTCTTC,CAWSHIGTGNEQFF
TRBV6-5,-,TRBJ1-1,-,14,TGTGCCAGCAGTGAATATAGCAGTAATACTGAAGCTTTCTTT,CASSEYSSNTEAFF
TRBV6-5,-,TRBJ1-3,-,15,TGTGCCAGCAGTTACACGCGCTTCTCTGGAAACACCATATATTTT,CASSYTRFSGNTIYF
TRBV4-3,-,TRBJ2-3,-,16,TGCGCCAGCAGCCAAGTTGGCTCAGGGTTGGCAGATACGCAGTATTTT,CASSQVGSGLADTQYF
TRBV5-4,-,TRBJ1-1,-,15,TGTGCCAGCAGCTTGGGGGGGGTGCTGAACACTGAAGCTTTCTTT,CASSLGGVLNTEAFF
TRBV29-1,few,TRBJ1-1,TRBD1,13,TGCAGCGTTGAGGTCGACAGGGACACTGAAGCTTTCTTT,CSVEVDRDTEAFF
TRBV7-8,-,TRBJ2-7,TRBD1,13,TGTGCCAGCAGCTTGAACAGGGGCTACGAGCAGTACTTC,CASSLNRGYEQYF